One sample yielded the 26 T cell receptor beta chains listed below, sequenced in a study of T cell responses to AZD1222 COVID-19 vaccine. Repertoires were generated with immunoSEQ multiplex PCR, while TCRdb's copy carries only in-frame clones and drops some. The data show some 86,000 clones, around 73% seen once. The sample consisted of peripheral blood, taken on day 0 of AZD1222 vaccination. The receptor set was obtained from an adult in good health.

This sequence joins TRBV11-3 and TRBJ2-3, with D uncertain. V lost 4 bases and J 1 base, leaving 9 bases between the germline ends. The CDR3 has 14 residues. The germline gives CDR1 SGHNT, CDR2 YENEEA. CDR3 amino acids: CASSSAAGTDTQYF. The CDR3 region has the DNA TGTGCCAGCAGCTCAGCTGCCGGCACAGATACGCAGTATTTT.

This clone was seen a single time. This chain links TRBV30 with TRBJ2-3; D remains unclear. Trimming stripped 0 bases from V and 4 bases from J, with 5 bases between. CDR3 length: 12 residues. Germline V CDR1 and CDR2: GTSNPN, SVGIG (reference sequence). CDR3 nucleotide sequence: TGTGCCTGGAGTGTACTCTCAGATACGCAGTATTTT. This sequence encodes CAWSVLSDTQYF.

This clone qualifies as large. V and J are TRBV4-1 and TRBJ2-7; unclear D gene. Trimming stripped 3 bases from V and 2 bases from J, with 11 bases between. CDR1 MGHRA and CDR2 YSYEKL come from the germline V gene. The CDR3 is 14 amino acids. CDR3 amino acids: CASSQPLNAYEQYF. CDR3 nucleotide sequence: TGCGCCAGCAGCCAGCCTCTCAACGCCTACGAGCAGTACTTC.

DNA of the CDR3: TGTGCCAGCAGGTCGCGGGGTCTGCCCTACAATGAGCAGTTCTTC. It yields the protein CASRSRGLPYNEQFF. The chain couples TRBV5-8 to TRBJ2-1; D is perhaps TRBD2 (6 bases). Deletions cut 5 bases from V and 2 bases from J, with 14 bases between. The CDR3 is 15 residues long. Germline CDR1 and CDR2: SGHTS and YDEGEE.

This clone has just a few counts. This rearrangement joins TRBV10-2 to TRBJ1-1, with D possibly TRBD1 on 6 matching bases. Germline V gene sequence: CDR1 WSHSY, CDR2 SAAADI. This CDR3 is built from 13 residues. Trimming took 4 bases from V and 8 from J, leaving 14 bases between them. The CDR3 here is CASSAQSGTEAFF. Here the CDR3 DNA reads TGCGCCAGCAGTGCCCAATCCGGGACAGAAGCTTTCTTT.

The rearrangement links TRBV10-2 to TRBJ2-5; no definite D call. Germline-derived CDR1 and CDR2 are WSHSY and SAAADI. V was trimmed by 4 bases and J by 0 bases, leaving 9 bases between them. The CDR3 is 14 amino acids. CDR3 protein: CASSAGFYQETQYF. The CDR3 nucleotides are TGCGCCAGCAGTGCCGGTTTTTACCAAGAGACCCAGTACTTC.

This sequence joins TRBV9 and TRBJ1-5, with 7 bases aligning to TRBD1. In germline, CDR1 is SGDLS, CDR2 YYNGEE. The CDR3 covers 14 residues. Trimming took 0 bases from V and 5 from J; bases not matched to a gene: 2. The CDR3 bases are TGTGCCAGCAGCGTAGATCAGGGGGATCAGCCCCAGCATTTT. Its protein product is CASSVDQGDQPQHF.

V usage is TRBV18 and J usage is TRBJ2-1; 8 nucleotides align to TRBD2. CDR3 length: 14 amino acids. Germline V lookup: CDR1 KGHSH, CDR2 LQKENI. Germline trimming cut 4 bases from V and 7 bases from J; bases unmatched to any gene: 6. In DNA, the CDR3 is TGTGCCAGCTCACTCTCCGGGACTAGTAATGAGCAGTTCTTC. Translated, it gives CASSLSGTSNEQFF.

The table lists this clone with a few counts. The chain has TRBV2 and TRBJ2-5; tentative D call: TRBD2 (6 bases). The CDR3 extends over 19 amino acids. CDR1 SNHLY and CDR2 FYNNEI come from the germline V gene. V was pared by 8 bases and J by 5 bases, with 33 bases between. This CDR3 is CASLGFRLDGVRRFETQYF. The CDR3 bases are TGTGCCAGCTTGGGGTTCAGACTAGACGGGGTTCGGCGTTTTGAGACCCAGTACTTC.

The chain links TRBV4-1 to TRBJ1-1; D perhaps matches TRBD1 (6 bases). This CDR3 is built from 16 residues. V was pared by 1 base and J by 5 bases, with 17 bases between. In germline, CDR1 is MGHRA, CDR2 YSYEKL. CDR3 sequence (DNA): TGCGCCAGCAGCCAAGTTTACGGGGTGAGGGGGACTGAAGCTTTCTTT. Its protein is CASSQVYGVRGTEAFF.

This rearrangement joins TRBV3-1 (or the pseudogene TRBV3-2) to TRBJ2-7; D is unclear. Trimming stripped 4 bases from V and 4 bases from J, with 17 bases between. CDR3 length: 15 amino acids. Germline V gene data show CDR1 as LGHDT and CDR2 as YNNKEL (reference sequence). The CDR3 DNA reads as TGTGCCAGCAGCCCCAGGCAGGTTGGATTGTACGAGCAGTACTTC. This sequence encodes CASSPRQVGLYEQYF.

The gene calls are TRBV5-5 and TRBJ2-6; D gene unclear. CDR1 and CDR2 (germline): SGHKS, YYEKEE (reference sequence). The V end was cut by 1 base, the J end by 0 bases, with 8 bases between. This CDR3 is 16 amino acids long. The CDR3 region is CASSLRRFSGANVLTF. The CDR3 coding sequence is TGTGCCAGCAGCTTGCGACGGTTCTCTGGGGCCAACGTCCTGACTTTC. Drawing the rest from reference TRBV5-5 and TRBJ2-6, the complete variable domain is DAGVTQSPTHLIKTRGQQVTLRCSPISGHKSVSWYQQVLGQGPQFIFQYYEKEERGRGNFPDRFSARQFPNYSSELNVNALLLGDSALYLCASSLRRFSGANVLTFGAGSRLTVL.

This clone was detected once. The chain has TRBV6-5 and TRBJ2-1; 8 nucleotides agree with TRBD2. Germline V gene data show CDR1 as MNHEY and CDR2 as SVGAGI. The CDR3 extends over 15 amino acids. After removal of 6 bases from V and 0 bases from J, the junction contained 4 bases not matched to a gene. The CDR3 DNA sequence: TGTGCCAGCAGCTCAAGCGGGAGCTCCTACAATGAGCAGTTCTTC. Protein: CASSSSGSSYNEQFF.

V and J are TRBV27 and TRBJ1-2; D perhaps matches TRBD1 (5 bases). Trimming took off 6 bases at V and 5 bases at J, with 19 bases between the two ends. Germline V gene data show CDR1 as MNHEY and CDR2 as SMNVEV (reference sequence). The CDR3 extends over 15 amino acids. In DNA form, the CDR3 reads TGTGCCAGCAGCGACACACTCAGGGCTACTTATGGCTACACCTTC. Amino acids: CASSDTLRATYGYTF.

The rearrangement joins TRBV18 to TRBJ1-5, with 8 bases that match TRBD1. Germline V CDR1 and CDR2: KGHSH, LQKENI. CDR3 size: 15 residues. J lost 6 bases, V lost 5 bases, and 9 bases had no gene match. The CDR3 bases are TGTGCCAGCTCAGCCTCAGGGGGCCTAAGTCAGCCCCAGCATTTT. It translates to CASSASGGLSQPQHF.

The V and J genes are TRBV9 and TRBJ2-2; no definite D call. This CDR3 is built from 14 residues. Germline CDR1 and CDR2: SGDLS and YYNGEE. Trimming shortened V by 4 bases and J by 4 bases, and 11 bases separated the two germline ends. The CDR3 region has the DNA TGTGCCAGCAGCCTCCGACCACTCACCGGGGAGCTGTTTTTT. This encodes CASSLRPLTGELFF.

In its sample, this clone was seen a few times. The V call is TRBV6-1, the J call TRBJ1-5; the D is unclear. Germline V gene sequence: CDR1 MNHNS, CDR2 SASEGT. This CDR3 has 15 amino acids. V was pared by 2 bases and J by 0 bases, with 8 bases between. The CDR3 sequence: CASSEPGISNQPQHF. CDR3 nucleotides: TGTGCCAGCAGTGAACCGGGAATTAGCAATCAGCCCCAGCATTTT.

V is TRBV29-1 and J is TRBJ1-1; TRBD1 aligns across 7 bases. The junction had 8 bases not matched to a gene; V was cut back by 6 bases and J by 1 base. The CDR3 has 14 amino acids. Germline assignment: CDR1 SQVTM and CDR2 ANQGSEA. The CDR3 loop is CSVGNRGPNTEAFF. In DNA form, the CDR3 reads TGCAGCGTGGGGAACAGGGGACCGAACACTGAAGCTTTCTTT.

This clone was recorded only once. This chain links TRBV7-9 with TRBJ2-7; 7 bases align to TRBD1. The CDR3 has 16 amino acids. J lost 3 bases, V lost 0 bases, and 8 bases had no gene match. CDR1 is SEHNR, CDR2 FQNEAQ, per germline (reference sequence). CDR3 region: CASSLALRRGLYEQYF. The CDR3, as DNA: TGTGCCAGCAGCTTAGCGTTGCGAAGGGGGCTCTACGAGCAGTACTTC.

The gene calls are TRBV30 and TRBJ1-2; D perhaps matches TRBD1 (5 bases). There are 13 residues in the CDR3. CDR1 GTSNPN and CDR2 SVGIG come from the germline V gene (reference sequence). V was trimmed by 0 bases and J by 4 bases, leaving 9 bases between them. In nucleotides, the CDR3 is TGTGCCTGGAGTGTAATGGGGGGCTATGGCTACACCTTC. Its translation: CAWSVMGGYGYTF.

The chain combines TRBV2 with TRBJ1-1; no definite D call. The CDR3 sequence is 12 residues long. The V end was cut by 7 bases, the J end by 1 base, with 7 bases between. CDR1 and CDR2 (germline): SNHLY, FYNNEI. CDR3 DNA: TGTGCCAGCAACAGACAGAACACTGAAGCTTTCTTT. Encoded protein: CASNRQNTEAFF.

The chain recombines TRBV6-5 with TRBJ2-1, with TRBD2 identical over 8 bases. V trimming: 3 bases; J trimming: 3 bases; junction bases outside the gene matches: 4. The V gene's germline CDR1 is MNHEY and CDR2 SVGAGI. The CDR3 consists of 15 residues. CDR3 in amino acids: CASSYASGRYNEQFF. The CDR3 DNA follows: TGTGCCAGCAGTTATGCTAGCGGGCGCTACAATGAGCAGTTCTTC.

This rearrangement joins TRBV6-5 to TRBJ2-2, with D possibly being TRBD1 or TRBD2 (5 bases each). V lost 6 bases, J lost 3 bases, and 5 bases lay in between. This CDR3 is built from 12 residues. From germline, CDR1 is MNHEY and CDR2 SVGAGI. The DNA for the CDR3 is TGTGCCAGCAGGGGGGACACCGGGGAGCTGTTTTTT. Translation gives CASRGDTGELFF.

The V gene is TRBV6-1, the J gene TRBJ1-2; D uncertain. V was clipped by 1 base and J by 2 bases, with 2 bases between them. Germline CDR1 and CDR2: MNHNS and SASEGT. The CDR3 is made up of 12 amino acids. The CDR3 DNA sequence: TGTGCCAGCAGTGAAGGGAACTATGGCTACACCTTC. It codes for CASSEGNYGYTF.

This clone was recorded only once. The V gene is TRBV11-3, the J gene TRBJ2-2; D is unresolved. In germline, CDR1 is SGHNT, CDR2 YENEEA. Trimming pared 5 bases from V and 6 bases from J, leaving 16 bases between. The CDR3 extends over 15 amino acids. This chain's CDR3 is CASSLGSESAGELFF. The CDR3 coding sequence is TGTGCCAGCAGCCTCGGATCAGAGTCGGCCGGGGAGCTGTTTTTT.

This chain joins TRBV5-1 and TRBJ1-6; D gene ambiguous. V was pared by 0 bases and J by 0 bases, with 13 bases between. CDR3 size: 18 residues. Germline V gene sequence: CDR1 SGHRS, CDR2 YFSETQ. The CDR3 spells CASSLVQVWGSYNSPLHF. The CDR3 DNA reads TGCGCCAGCAGCTTGGTCCAGGTTTGGGGCTCCTATAATTCACCCCTCCACTTT.